This TCR beta chain emerged from a study of blood T cell repertoires in COVID-19. Study-wide background: COVID-19 samples from acute and convalescent phases originated in the United States, Italy and Spain.

Authors' data handling: Cell counts per sample came from amplifying reference gene primers. This table comes from immunoSEQ multiplex PCR, and its TCRdb copy is limited to in-frame clones, with some not included. V and J calls and clone size are those listed in that table; D and trimming were worked out from the DNA. Of roughly 90,000 clones listed, around three quarters are singletons. Germline V CDR1 and CDR2: SNHLY, FYNNEI. Trimming took off 2 bases at V and 6 bases at J, with 8 bases between the two ends. The CDR3 runs 13 residues. The TCR sequence derives from a woman between 65 and 79 years old with acute or convalescent COVID-19. The chain has TRBV2 and TRBJ2-1; unclear D gene. Sequenced sample: peripheral blood. CDR3 amino acids: CASSEWPFNEQFF. DNA of the CDR3: TGTGCCAGCAGTGAATGGCCCTTCAATGAGCAGTTCTTC. The variable domain in full, with the rest retrieved from reference TRBV2 and TRBJ2-1, is EPEVTQTPSHQVTQMGQEVILRCVPISNHLYFYWYRQILGQKVEFLVSFYNNEISEKSEIFDDQFSVERPDGSNFTLKIRSTKLEDSAMYFCASSEWPFNEQFFGPGTRLTVL.